One sample yielded the 3 T cell receptor beta chains listed below, sequenced in a study of T cell repertoires in cytomegalovirus infection. These receptors have no known antigen. TCRdb analysed the reads with MiXCR anew, one entry per CDR3 protein. Of some 800,000 distinct CDR3 sequences listed, 25% to 30% are singletons. Here the sequenced sample was cultured CD8+ T cells from PBMCs, taken from culture after CMV antigen stimulation. The receptors shown here come from a human donor in good health (CMV status not recorded). Some clones in this sample may be carry-over from other donors' samples.

J is TRBJ2-6 and V is TRBV3-1; D perhaps matches TRBD1 (5 bases). The germline CDR1 and CDR2 sequences are LGHDT and YNNKEL (reference sequence). V lost 0 bases and J 4 bases, leaving 16 bases between the germline ends. This CDR3 has 18 residues. CDR3 bases: TGTGCCAGCAGCCAAGAAGAAACAGGCACCCTAGGGGCCAACGTCCTGACTTTC. Protein sequence: CASSQEETGTLGANVLTF.

The chain has TRBV24-1 and TRBJ1-4, with D possibly matching TRBD1 (5 bases). The germline V gene has CDR1 KGHDR and CDR2 SFDVKD. CDR3 size: 17 residues. The V end was cut by 3 bases, the J end by 5 bases, with 18 bases between. As DNA, the CDR3 is TGTGCCACCAGTGATAATCCCCAGGGCCCAAAGAATGAAAAACTGTTTTTT. Its translation: CATSDNPQGPKNEKLFF.

This chain joins TRBV7-8 and TRBJ2-3; TRBD2 aligns across 9 bases. Germline loops: CDR1 SGHVS, CDR2 FQNEAQ. The CDR3 is 17 residues long. The J segment lost 3 bases and the V segment lost 5 bases, leaving 12 bases of the junction unmatched. The CDR3 DNA reads TGTGCCAGCAGCCTCCAACGAGGCGGGGGGGGGACAGATACGCAGTATTTT. Translation: CASSLQRGGGGTDTQYF.